What follows are 31 T cell receptor beta chains derived from one specimen sequenced in a study of T cell repertoires in cytomegalovirus infection. Their cognate antigens are unknown. TCRdb independently ran MiXCR on the reads; one entry per CDR3 protein. The sample shows about 900,000 distinct CDR3 sequences, 31% of them seen only once. The sample consisted of cultured CD8+ T cells from PBMCs, taken from culture after CMV antigen stimulation. All receptors come from a human donor in good health (CMV status not recorded). Some clones in this sample may be carry-over from other donors' samples.

V gene TRBV6-1 combines with J gene TRBJ1-3; D remains unclear. This CDR3 is built from 17 residues. Germline CDR1 is MNHNS and CDR2 is SASEGT. Trimming removed 5 bases from V and 2 bases from J, with 19 bases in between. The CDR3 region has the DNA TGTGCCAGCAGTACGCGGACCGAGGATAACCCTGGAAACACCATATATTTT. Protein product: CASSTRTEDNPGNTIYF.

The chain carries TRBV20-1 and TRBJ1-2; D possibly corresponds to TRBD1 (6 bases). The CDR3 has 17 amino acids. The germline gives CDR1 DFQATT, CDR2 SNEGSKA (reference sequence). V lost 1 base and J 7 bases, leaving 25 bases between the germline ends. CDR3: CSARGPRTDPLRGGYTF. CDR3 coding DNA: TGCAGTGCTAGAGGCCCGCGGACAGACCCCCTTAGGGGTGGCTACACCTTC.

The gene calls are TRBV6-2 or TRBV6-3 and TRBJ1-1, with a tentative D call TRBD1 (5 bases). CDR3 length: 16 amino acids. V was shortened by 4 bases and J by 1 base, with 16 bases between the two germline ends. Germline loops: CDR1 MNHEY, CDR2 SVGEGT. CDR3 bases: TGTGCCAGCAGTTTCGCGGGGGTCCTGTGGAACACTGAAGCTTTCTTT. This encodes CASSFAGVLWNTEAFF.

A few counts support this clonotype. The V gene is TRBV7-9, the J gene TRBJ2-2; 7 positions match TRBD1. V lost 4 bases, J lost 2 bases, and 7 bases stayed unmatched. Germline CDR1 and CDR2: SEHNR and FQNEAQ (reference sequence). The CDR3 is 16 residues long. CDR3 DNA sequence: TGTGCCAGCAGCTCCACAGGGGACCGAAACACCGGGGAGCTGTTTTTT. Protein: CASSSTGDRNTGELFF.

This sequence joins TRBV28 and TRBJ2-3; D gene uncertain. V gave up 4 bases and J gave up 2 bases, with 13 bases separating them. The CDR3 sequence is 15 residues long. Germline V lookup: CDR1 MDHEN, CDR2 SYDVKM. As DNA, the CDR3 is TGTGCCAGCAGTTCCCAAAGTAATCCCACAGATACGCAGTATTTT. It translates to CASSSQSNPTDTQYF. Supplemented by reference TRBV28 and TRBJ2-3, the full variable domain reads DVKVTQSSRYLVKRTGEKVFLECVQDMDHENMFWYRQDPGLGLRLIYFSYDVKMKEKGDIPEGYSVSREKKERFSLILESASTNQTSMYLCASSSQSNPTDTQYFGPGTRLTVL.

The rearrangement joins TRBV7-2 to TRBJ2-7; TRBD2 agrees at 13 bases. The V gene's germline CDR1 is SGHTA and CDR2 FQGNSA. The CDR3 contains 18 residues. V was clipped by 5 bases and J by 3 bases; unmatched bases: 13. Here the CDR3 reads CASSLALGTSGTYYEQYF. Here the CDR3 DNA reads TGTGCCAGCAGCCTCGCCCTTGGGACTAGCGGGACTTACTACGAGCAGTACTTC.

The genes are TRBV2 and TRBJ2-2; D might be TRBD2 (6 bases). The V gene's germline CDR1 is SNHLY and CDR2 FYNNEI. The CDR3 runs to 13 residues. V lost 8 bases to trimming and J lost 1 base, with 8 bases between them. CDR3: CASFGGNTGELFF. The DNA for the CDR3 is TGTGCCAGCTTCGGGGGGAACACCGGGGAGCTGTTTTTT.

This clonotype has a single count. Mismatch with germline at one junction end may stem from a read error. The gene calls are TRBV7-9 and TRBJ2-1; TRBD1 agrees at 7 bases. The CDR3 totals 15 residues. The germline gives CDR1 SEHNR, CDR2 FQNEAQ (reference sequence). In nucleotides, the CDR3 is TGTGCCAACAGCCTACAGGGGAACTCCTACAATGAGCAGTTCTTC. Residues: CANSLQGNSYNEQFF.

This rearrangement joins TRBV19 to TRBJ1-5; possibly TRBD1 for D (5 bases). The CDR3 has 15 residues. Trimming stripped 5 bases from V and 1 base from J, with 12 bases between. Germline V gene sequence: CDR1 LNHDA, CDR2 SQIVND (reference sequence). CDR3 sequence reads: CASSFLRDSNQPQHF. CDR3 coding DNA: TGTGCCAGTAGTTTCCTCCGGGACAGCAATCAGCCCCAGCATTTT.

The chain is built from TRBV7-9 and TRBJ1-1, with TRBD1 identical over 11 bases. Germline loops: CDR1 SEHNR, CDR2 FQNEAQ (reference sequence). The CDR3 contains 16 residues. V dropped 6 bases and J dropped 1; count of bases not matched to a gene: 7. The CDR3 reads CASRSPGQGENTEAFF. As DNA, the CDR3 is TGTGCCAGCAGGAGTCCGGGACAGGGGGAGAACACTGAAGCTTTCTTT.

This clonotype was recorded at least ten times. V usage is TRBV7-2 and J usage is TRBJ2-1; D is perhaps TRBD1 or TRBD2 (5 bases each). The V gene lost 1 base and the J gene lost 5 bases, with 12 bases spanning the gap. Germline CDR1 reads SGHTA; CDR2 reads FQGNSA. This CDR3 region has 15 residues. The CDR3 DNA sequence: TGTGCCAGCAGCTTAGGGGGGATCTGGGACAATGAGCAGTTCTTC. It specifies CASSLGGIWDNEQFF.

The CDR3 nucleotides are TGTGCCACCAGTGAAGGTGGAGCGAAAGAGACCCAGTACTTC. It codes for CATSEGGAKETQYF. The V and J genes are TRBV24-1 and TRBJ2-5, with D uncertain. The CDR3 consists of 14 residues. From germline, CDR1 is KGHDR and CDR2 SFDVKD. V lost 4 bases and J lost 3, with 11 bases in between.

DNA of the CDR3: TGTGCCAGCAGTTCCTACTTGACAGATACGCAGTATTTT. It translates to CASSSYLTDTQYF. The chain employs TRBV6-5 and TRBJ2-3, with D hard to call. There are 13 residues in the CDR3. V was pared by 4 bases and J by 3 bases, with 8 bases between. Looked up from germline, CDR1 is MNHEY and CDR2 is SVGAGI.

The rearrangement joins TRBV27 to TRBJ2-7; 10 bases are a match to TRBD2. The germline V gene has CDR1 MNHEY and CDR2 SMNVEV (reference sequence). The CDR3 is 14 amino acids. The J segment lost 6 bases and the V segment lost 5 bases, leaving 7 bases of the junction unmatched. The CDR3 spells CASSPGLAEVEQYF. CDR3 DNA sequence: TGTGCCAGCAGTCCTGGACTAGCGGAAGTCGAGCAGTACTTC.

In this sample, this clonotype turned up once. This chain uses TRBV9 with TRBJ2-1; TRBD2 matches 10 bases. V lost 0 bases and J lost 0; bases outside the gene matches: 9. The CDR3 covers 19 residues. Germline CDR1 and CDR2: SGDLS and YYNGEE. The CDR3 here is CASSVGLAGVPSSYNEQFF. In DNA form, the CDR3 reads TGTGCCAGCAGCGTAGGGCTAGCGGGGGTCCCAAGCTCCTACAATGAGCAGTTCTTC.

The chain recombines TRBV15 with TRBJ1-2; D is unresolved. Trimming left V 0 bases short and J 6 bases short, with 8 bases between. Germline V lookup: CDR1 LNHNV, CDR2 YYDKDF (reference sequence). The CDR3 runs to 13 residues. Written as DNA, the CDR3 is TGTGCCACCAGCAGAGATAGGGCCGATGGCTACACCTTC. Translating it yields CATSRDRADGYTF.

This clonotype was observed many times. The chain recombines TRBV7-9 with TRBJ1-1; perhaps TRBD1 as D (6 bases). V shed 6 bases and J shed 8 bases, with 13 bases lying between them. CDR1 is SEHNR, CDR2 FQNEAQ, per germline (reference sequence). This CDR3 region has 12 residues. CDR3 sequence reads: CASSPTGLEAFF. CDR3 DNA: TGTGCCAGCAGTCCAACAGGGTTGGAAGCTTTCTTT. Supplemented by reference TRBV7-9 and TRBJ1-1, the full variable domain reads DTGVSQNPRHKITKRGQNVTFRCDPISEHNRLYWYRQTLGQGPEFLTYFQNEAQLEKSRLLSDRFSAERPKGSFSTLEIQRTEQGDSAMYLCASSPTGLEAFFGQGTRLTVV.

The V gene is TRBV7-9, the J gene TRBJ2-7; D may correspond to TRBD1 or TRBD2 (6 bases each). Trimming stripped 0 bases from V and 0 bases from J, with 9 bases between. Germline V CDR1 and CDR2: SEHNR, FQNEAQ (reference sequence). The CDR3 contains 15 residues. The CDR3 is CASSLAGGNSYEQYF. For the CDR3, the DNA is TGTGCCAGCAGCTTAGCAGGGGGGAACTCCTACGAGCAGTACTTC. Full variable domain (missing parts from reference TRBV7-9 and TRBJ2-7): DTGVSQNPRHKITKRGQNVTFRCDPISEHNRLYWYRQTLGQGPEFLTYFQNEAQLEKSRLLSDRFSAERPKGSFSTLEIQRTEQGDSAMYLCASSLAGGNSYEQYFGPGTRLTVT.

This clonotype came up many times. V usage is TRBV7-6 and J usage is TRBJ1-6; no reliable D call. Trimming pared 0 bases from V and 7 bases from J, leaving 10 bases between. CDR1 SGHVS and CDR2 FNYEAQ come from the germline V gene. This CDR3 spans 15 amino acids. DNA for the CDR3: TGTGCCAGCAGCTTAGCGGCGGACCAGAATTCACCCCTCCACTTT. Encoded protein: CASSLAADQNSPLHF.

This sequence joins TRBV15 and TRBJ2-7; D might be TRBD1 or TRBD2, each matching 5 bases. Germline V gene lookup returns CDR1 LNHNV and CDR2 YYDKDF (reference sequence). The V end lost 3 bases, the J end lost 2 bases, and 20 bases lay between the germline ends. The CDR3 runs 17 residues. CDR3 in amino acids: CATSSRFPRDGAYEQYF. CDR3 DNA sequence: TGTGCCACCAGCAGTCGATTTCCTCGGGACGGAGCCTACGAGCAGTACTTC.

This clonotype was picked up many times. This sequence joins TRBV7-8 and TRBJ1-6; the D gene is possibly TRBD1 (6 bases). The V end was cut by 4 bases, the J end by 9 bases, with 22 bases between. The CDR3 length is 17 residues. The germline gives CDR1 SGHVS, CDR2 FQNEAQ. CDR3 coding DNA: TGTGCCAGCAGCTCCTCTGAGGGGGGGCGTCTAAGTTCACCCCTCCACTTT. This gives the protein CASSSSEGGRLSSPLHF.

The V and J genes are TRBV27 and TRBJ2-5, with D perhaps TRBD1 (6 bases). V lost 8 bases and J lost 5, with 18 bases in between. This CDR3 has 14 residues. The germline CDR1 and CDR2 sequences are MNHEY and SMNVEV (reference sequence). The CDR3 coding sequence is TGTGCCAGCGGCCTTTCCAGGGGAGCTGAGACCCAGTACTTC. Translating it yields CASGLSRGAETQYF.

The V gene is TRBV27, the J gene TRBJ1-5; D perhaps matches TRBD1 (5 bases). CDR3 length equals 16 residues. CDR1 is MNHEY and CDR2 is SMNVEV in the germline V gene (reference sequence). The ends were cut back, 3 bases at V and 1 base at J, with 13 bases in the middle. CDR3 region: CASSLWGPKSNQPQHF. The CDR3, as DNA: TGTGCCAGCAGTTTGTGGGGACCGAAGAGCAATCAGCCCCAGCATTTT.

This clonotype was seen many times. The chain recombines TRBV7-2 with TRBJ2-2, with D possibly matching TRBD2 (7 bases). V was pared by 1 base and J by 3 bases, with 15 bases between. Germline lookup yields CDR1 SGHTA and CDR2 FQGNSA. The CDR3 spans 17 residues. The CDR3 coding sequence is TGTGCCAGCAGCTTAGACGGCGGGGGCCGTTACACCGGGGAGCTGTTTTTT. Its protein is CASSLDGGGRYTGELFF. The full variable domain, with the rest looked up from reference TRBV7-2 and TRBJ2-2, is GAGVSQSPSNKVTEKGKDVELRCDPISGHTALYWYRQSLGQGLEFLIYFQGNSAPDKSGLPSDRFSAERTGGSVSTLTIQRTQQEDSAVYLCASSLDGGGRYTGELFFGEGSRLTVL.

The sample holds many counts of this clonotype. The rearrangement uses TRBV7-8 and TRBJ2-2; D unclear. With 1 base removed from V and 3 bases from J, the gap between germline ends came to 12 bases. CDR3 size: 16 residues. Germline CDR1 SGHVS, CDR2 FQNEAQ. In DNA form, the CDR3 reads TGTGCCAGCAGCTTAGGCAGGACCTCTCACACCGGGGAGCTGTTTTTT. Its translation: CASSLGRTSHTGELFF.

This clonotype has a handful of counts. The J gene is TRBJ1-2, the V gene TRBV5-1, with 10 bases matching TRBD1. The germline V gene encodes CDR1 SGHRS and CDR2 YFSETQ. This CDR3 comprises 15 residues. Unmatched junction bases numbered 4, after V lost 3 bases and J lost 2 bases. The CDR3 loop is CASSSGTGENYGYTF. Here the CDR3 DNA reads TGCGCCAGCAGCTCCGGGACAGGGGAAAACTATGGCTACACCTTC. The variable domain in full, completed from reference TRBV5-1 and TRBJ1-2, reads KAGVTQTPRYLIKTRGQQVTLSCSPISGHRSVSWYQQTPGQGLQFLFEYFSETQRNKGNFPGRFSGRQFSNSRSEMNVSTLELGDSALYLCASSSGTGENYGYTFGSGTRLTVV.

As concerns this clonotype: One end of the junction does not line up with germline, which may come from a read error. V usage is TRBV7-6 and J usage is TRBJ2-1, with D hard to call. CDR1 and CDR2 from the germline V gene are SGHVS and FNYEAQ. The CDR3 length is 12 residues. Here the CDR3 DNA reads TGTGTCAGCAGCTTGTGGGGCAATGAGCAGTTCTTC. Encoded protein: CVSSLWGNEQFF.

This clonotype has ten or more counts. The V and J genes are TRBV9 and TRBJ2-2; 11 nucleotides line up with TRBD2. This CDR3 is 18 amino acids long. The germline V gene encodes CDR1 SGDLS and CDR2 YYNGEE. V trimming: 0 bases; J trimming: 0 bases; junction bases outside the gene matches: 4. The CDR3 is CASSVVTSGDPNTGELFF. The CDR3 nucleotides are TGTGCCAGCAGCGTAGTGACTAGCGGGGATCCGAACACCGGGGAGCTGTTTTTT. The whole variable domain, filled in from reference TRBV9 and TRBJ2-2, reads DSGVTQTPKHLITATGQRVTLRCSPRSGDLSVYWYQQSLDQGLQFLIQYYNGEERAKGNILERFSAQQFPDLHSELNLSSLELGDSALYFCASSVVTSGDPNTGELFFGEGSRLTVL.

The rearrangement links TRBV6-2 or TRBV6-3 to TRBJ2-2; D gene unclear. Looked up from germline, CDR1 is MNHEY and CDR2 is SVGEGT. Trimming removed 5 bases at V and 3 bases at J, with 16 bases between. The CDR3 spans 16 residues. CDR3 sequence (DNA): TGTGCCAGCAGTCCCGATGGGCAGAAGGACACCGGGGAGCTGTTTTTT. Translated, it gives CASSPDGQKDTGELFF.

The V call is TRBV5-4, the J call TRBJ2-2; no firm D call. With 3 bases removed from V and 9 bases from J, the gap between germline ends came to 9 bases. The CDR3 spans 12 residues. Per germline, CDR1 SGHNT and CDR2 YYREEE (reference sequence). The CDR3 loop reads CASSYLERELFF. In DNA form, the CDR3 reads TGTGCCAGCAGCTATTTAGAAAGGGAGCTGTTTTTT.

This clonotype has only one observation. This sequence joins TRBV9 and TRBJ1-1; D is undetermined. Germline V CDR1 and CDR2: SGDLS, YYNGEE. There are 17 residues in the CDR3. Trimming took 0 bases from V and 1 from J, leaving 16 bases between them. CDR3 coding DNA: TGTGCCAGCAGCGTAGCACACGAGGAAGAATCGAACACTGAAGCTTTCTTT. Translating it yields CASSVAHEEESNTEAFF.